Shown below are 13 T cell receptor beta chains from a single sample sequenced in a study of blood T cells in healthy people across ages. Primers used in a second PCR of about 6 to 11 cycles were a sample-barcoded 5' primer and a J-beta primer mix. TCRdb processed the 5' RACE reads anew with MiXCR; each CDR3 protein has one entry. The data hold 550,000 to 750,000 distinct CDR3 sequences, with under 25% observed a single time. Sequencing was done on a sample of blood. These receptors all stem from a man aged 65 to 79 in good health.

This clonotype occurred a few times. The CDR3 DNA reads TGTGCCACCAGTCGGGACTACCTAGAGCAGTTCTTC. Translating gives CATSRDYLEQFF. J is TRBJ2-1 and V is TRBV24-1, with 7 bases aligning to TRBD2. The J segment lost 10 bases and the V segment lost 6 bases, leaving 5 bases of the junction unmatched. The CDR3 is 12 residues long. CDR1 and CDR2 from the germline V gene are KGHDR and SFDVKD.

The chain is built from TRBV6-6 and TRBJ2-7; TRBD2 matches at 9 bases. CDR1 is MNHNY, CDR2 SVGAGI, per germline (reference sequence). This CDR3 is built from 13 residues. J was trimmed by 6 bases and V by 8 bases; bases with no gene match: 8. The CDR3 here is CASCAGGPCEQYF. The CDR3 nucleotides read TGTGCCAGCTGTGCGGGAGGGCCTTGCGAGCAGTACTTC.

This clonotype was seen a few times. V is TRBV20-1 and J is TRBJ2-6; 8 bases align to TRBD1. The CDR3 extends over 17 amino acids. V shed 4 bases, J shed 4 bases, and the junction held 12 bases outside the gene matches. Germline assignment: CDR1 DFQATT and CDR2 SNEGSKA (reference sequence). This CDR3 is CSATDSGTGTGANVLTF. The CDR3, as DNA: TGCAGTGCTACCGACTCCGGGACAGGTACCGGGGCCAACGTCCTGACTTTC.

V usage is TRBV5-1 and J usage is TRBJ1-5; weak D call: TRBD1 (5 bases). V was pared by 0 bases and J by 5 bases, with 9 bases between. The CDR3 sequence is 14 residues long. Germline-derived CDR1 and CDR2 are SGHRS and YFSETQ. CDR3 nucleotide sequence: TGCGCCAGCAGCTTGGTACCAGGGTATCAGCCCCAGCATTTT. Amino acid sequence: CASSLVPGYQPQHF. Together with reference TRBV5-1 and TRBJ1-5, the CDR3 gives the full variable domain: KAGVTQTPRYLIKTRGQQVTLSCSPISGHRSVSWYQQTPGQGLQFLFEYFSETQRNKGNFPGRFSGRQFSNSRSEMNVSTLELGDSALYLCASSLVPGYQPQHFGDGTRLSIL.

The chain uses TRBV2 and TRBJ2-3, with D uncertain. Trimming left V 5 bases short and J 2 bases short, with 11 bases between. CDR1 and CDR2 (germline): SNHLY, FYNNEI. The CDR3 length is 14 residues. The CDR3 region is CASSRVSHTDTQYF. The CDR3 bases are TGTGCCAGCAGTAGGGTCTCCCACACAGATACGCAGTATTTT.

In this sample, this clonotype turned up a few times. The chain uses TRBV27 and TRBJ2-4; D assignment may be TRBD1 or TRBD2 (5 bases each). The CDR3 totals 17 residues. Trimming removed 5 bases from V and 3 bases from J, with 20 bases in between. Germline V gives CDR1 MNHEY, CDR2 SMNVEV (reference sequence). The CDR3 reads CASSPLRGIGDKNIQYF. CDR3 in DNA: TGTGCCAGCAGTCCCCTAAGAGGGATAGGGGACAAAAACATTCAGTACTTC.

This clonotype was detected a few times. This sequence joins TRBV20-1 and TRBJ2-3; 11 bases align to TRBD2. Germline CDR1 DFQATT, CDR2 SNEGSKA (reference sequence). Germline trimming cut 6 bases from V and 5 bases from J; bases unmatched to any gene: 7. The CDR3 sequence is 14 residues long. CDR3 amino acids: CSATSGRLGDTQYF. Here the CDR3 DNA reads TGCAGTGCCACTAGCGGGAGACTAGGAGATACGCAGTATTTT.

The rearrangement links TRBV2 to TRBJ1-2; D not certain. Germline CDR1 is SNHLY and CDR2 is FYNNEI. Trimming removed 5 bases at V and 8 bases at J, with 15 bases between. The CDR3 length is 13 residues. The CDR3 region is CASSPYMANGYTF. The DNA of the CDR3 is TGTGCCAGCAGTCCTTATATGGCGAACGGCTACACCTTC.

Worth noting for this clonotype: The junction differs from germline at one of its ends, possibly a read error. The genes are TRBV12-3 or TRBV12-4 and TRBJ2-4; D is unclear. This CDR3 has 15 amino acids. The CDR3 region has the DNA TGTGCCAGCAGTTTGGGGTCGAGCAGAGCAAACATTCGGTACTTC. Translated: CASSLGSSRANIRYF.

This clonotype was found many times. The chain employs TRBV5-1 and TRBJ2-5; perhaps TRBD1 as D (6 bases). Germline values: CDR1 SGHRS, CDR2 YFSETQ. This CDR3 has 13 residues. V lost 8 bases and J 3 bases, leaving 14 bases between the germline ends. CDR3 residues: CASLDRPKETQYF. The CDR3 region has the DNA TGCGCCAGTCTGGACAGACCCAAAGAGACCCAGTACTTC.

The J gene is TRBJ2-1, the V gene TRBV12-3 or TRBV12-4, with no clear D. The V end was cut by 6 bases, the J end by 3 bases, with 9 bases between. The CDR3 loop spans 13 amino acids. As DNA, the CDR3 is TGTGCCAGCAGCCGGACGGTCTACAATGAGCAGTTCTTC. Its translation: CASSRTVYNEQFF.

This sequence joins TRBV20-1 and TRBJ2-7, with D possibly TRBD2 on 5 matching bases. Germline V gene data show CDR1 as DFQATT and CDR2 as SNEGSKA (reference sequence). The CDR3 is 13 amino acids. The V and J ends lost 0 bases and 6 bases respectively, with 12 bases between them. In nucleotides, the CDR3 is TGCAGTGCTAGAGAGGGTAGCGTAGGCGAGCAGTACTTC. This sequence encodes CSAREGSVGEQYF.

This rearrangement joins TRBV5-6 to TRBJ2-1, with TRBD2 matching over 9 bases. The germline V gene encodes CDR1 SGHDT and CDR2 YYEEEE. This CDR3 region has 16 residues. Germline trimming cut 1 base from V and 7 bases from J; bases unmatched to any gene: 9. As DNA, the CDR3 is TGTGCCAGCAGCTTGTTTCTAGCGGGATCTATTAATGAGCAGTTCTTC. Protein sequence: CASSLFLAGSINEQFF.